This T cell receptor beta chain was sequenced during a study of T cells after posttransplantation cyclophosphamide. This clone was seen ten or more times. Only in-frame clones appear in the TCRdb table, and some are missing; sequencing was by immunoSEQ multiplex PCR. The counts give approximately 25,000 clones, none of them seen only once; approximately 4% is held by the top ten. The V gene lost 3 bases and the J gene lost 1 base, with 15 bases spanning the gap. Germline assignment: CDR1 SGHRS and CDR2 YFSETQ. This CDR3 is 16 amino acids long. The rearrangement links TRBV5-1 to TRBJ2-3; possibly TRBD2 for D (6 bases). The source is a woman between 50 and 59 years old in good health, CMV-negative, and a related stem cell transplant donor. Sequences were obtained from PBMCs. The CDR3 coding sequence is TGCGCCAGCAGCTCGCCCGGGGGAGTCGGCACAGATACGCAGTATTTT. This codes for CASSSPGGVGTDTQYF.